The sequence of this T cell receptor (beta chain) was determined in a study of read filtering for tumor transcriptome and immune sequencing. For the study at large: TCR-mapped reads were about 4 to 11 million with IR-seq versus roughly 85 to 1,400 with RNA-seq.

Germline V lookup: CDR1 SGHVS, CDR2 FQNEAQ. V lost 5 bases to trimming and J lost 8 bases; unmatched junction nucleotides: 17. The CDR3 consists of 17 residues. General study results and limits: The sorted CD138-negative fraction was a mixed bone marrow immune population, not purified T cells. Correlation between methods rose after single-read clonotypes were removed.

Molecular barcoded adaptors covering alpha/delta and beta/gamma chains were used on roughly 400 ng RNA. TCRdb re-called the reads with MiXCR, one entry per CDR3 protein. In the table there are around 50,000 distinct CDR3 sequences, around an eighth of which are singletons. This clonotype was counted many times. Its antigen is as yet unknown. The sequencing input was a population of CD138-negative cells sorted from bone marrow. The receptor comes from a donor over 35 with multiple myeloma. The chain couples TRBV7-8 to TRBJ2-1, with 8 bases identical to TRBD2. The CDR3 nucleotides read TGTGCCAGCAGCGAAACTAGCGGCGGTTTGTCTGTCGATGAGCAGTTCTTC. This translates into CASSETSGGLSVDEQFF. Based on the CDR3 plus reference TRBV7-8 and TRBJ2-1, the full variable domain is GAGVSQSPRYKVAKRGQDVALRCDPISGHVSLFWYQQALGQGPEFLTYFQNEAQLDKSGLPSDRFFAERPEGSVSTLKIQRTQQEDSAVYLCASSETSGGLSVDEQFFGPGTRLTVL.